The T cell receptor beta chain described here comes from a study of T cells in Graves' hyperthyroidism and ophthalmopathy. Regions amplified from RNA transcripts were the TCR beta CDR3 regions. Using the HTBI primer set, a first-round RT-PCR was run on the TCR CDR3. TCRdb recomputed calls from the multiplex PCR reads with MiXCR, one row per CDR3 protein. The profile shows approximately 600,000 distinct CDR3 sequences, over 12% of them singletons. Findings and limits, study-wide: By a 13 V-J model, ophthalmopathy was set apart from stable hyperthyroidism.

Ophthalmopathy in the patients scored at least 3 on Clinical Activity Score and at least 4 on NOSPECS grade, lasting under 3 months. The V gene's germline CDR1 is MNHEY and CDR2 SVGAGI. The V and J ends lost 1 base and 0 bases respectively, with 7 bases between them. The CDR3 has 14 residues. On this clonotype itself: As yet, its antigen is unknown.

The chain combines TRBV6-5 with TRBJ2-7, with D unclear. This clonotype was sampled from a woman aged 40 to 49 with Graves' ophthalmopathy. Sample: blood. Written as DNA, the CDR3 is TGTGCCAGCAGTTACTTGCTTAACTCCTACGAGCAGTACTTC. It specifies CASSYLLNSYEQYF.